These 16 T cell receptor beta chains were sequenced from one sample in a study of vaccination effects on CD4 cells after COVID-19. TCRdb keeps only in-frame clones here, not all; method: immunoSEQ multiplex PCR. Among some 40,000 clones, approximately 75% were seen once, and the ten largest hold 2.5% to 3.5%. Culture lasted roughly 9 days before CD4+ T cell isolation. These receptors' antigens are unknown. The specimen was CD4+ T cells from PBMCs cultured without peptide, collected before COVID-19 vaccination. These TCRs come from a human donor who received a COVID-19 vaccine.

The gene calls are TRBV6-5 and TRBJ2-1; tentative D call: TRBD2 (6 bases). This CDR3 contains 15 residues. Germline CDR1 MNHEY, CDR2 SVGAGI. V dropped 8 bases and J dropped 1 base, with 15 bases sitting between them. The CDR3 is CASLAWAGSYNEQFF. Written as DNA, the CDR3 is TGTGCCAGCTTGGCCTGGGCGGGATCCTACAATGAGCAGTTCTTC.

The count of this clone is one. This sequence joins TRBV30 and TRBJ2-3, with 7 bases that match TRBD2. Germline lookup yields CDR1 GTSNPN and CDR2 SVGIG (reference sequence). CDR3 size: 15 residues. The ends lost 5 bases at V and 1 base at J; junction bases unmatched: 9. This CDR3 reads CAWGAQRGGTDTQYF. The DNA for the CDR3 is TGTGCCTGGGGGGCCCAGCGGGGAGGCACAGATACGCAGTATTTT.

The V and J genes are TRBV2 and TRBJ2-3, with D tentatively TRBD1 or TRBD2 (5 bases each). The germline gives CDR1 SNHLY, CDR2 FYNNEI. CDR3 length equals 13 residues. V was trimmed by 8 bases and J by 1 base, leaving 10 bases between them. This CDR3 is CASPPGRTDTQYF. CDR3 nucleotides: TGTGCCAGCCCGCCGGGGCGCACAGATACGCAGTATTTT. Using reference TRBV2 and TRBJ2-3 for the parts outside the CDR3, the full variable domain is EPEVTQTPSHQVTQMGQEVILRCVPISNHLYFYWYRQILGQKVEFLVSFYNNEISEKSEIFDDQFSVERPDGSNFTLKIRSTKLEDSAMYFCASPPGRTDTQYFGPGTRLTVL.

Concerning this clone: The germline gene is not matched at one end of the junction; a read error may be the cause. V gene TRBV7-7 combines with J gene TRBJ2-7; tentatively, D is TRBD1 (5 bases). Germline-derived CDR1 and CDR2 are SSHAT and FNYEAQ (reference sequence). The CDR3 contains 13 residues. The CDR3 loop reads CASSLGVAEEQYF. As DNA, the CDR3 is TGTGCTAGCAGCTTAGGGGTGGCGGAAGAGCAGTACTTC.

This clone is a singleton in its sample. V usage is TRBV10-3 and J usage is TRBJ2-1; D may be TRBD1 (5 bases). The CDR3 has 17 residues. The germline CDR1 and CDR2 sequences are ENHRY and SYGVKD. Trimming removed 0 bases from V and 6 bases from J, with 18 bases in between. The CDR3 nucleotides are TGTGCCATCAGTGAGTCAATCAGGGCAGGGCAAGTCAATGAGCAGTTCTTC. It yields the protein CAISESIRAGQVNEQFF.

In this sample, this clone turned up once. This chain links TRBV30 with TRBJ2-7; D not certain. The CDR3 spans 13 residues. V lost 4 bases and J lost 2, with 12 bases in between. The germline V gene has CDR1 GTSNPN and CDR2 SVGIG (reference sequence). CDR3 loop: CAWTNLAPYEQYF. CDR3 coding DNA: TGTGCCTGGACAAATTTGGCTCCCTACGAGCAGTACTTC.

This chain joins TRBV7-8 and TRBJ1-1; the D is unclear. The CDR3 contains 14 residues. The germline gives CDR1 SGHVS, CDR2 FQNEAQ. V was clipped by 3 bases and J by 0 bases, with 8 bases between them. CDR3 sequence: CASSFQDLNTEAFF. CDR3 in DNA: TGTGCCAGCAGCTTTCAGGACCTGAACACTGAAGCTTTCTTT.

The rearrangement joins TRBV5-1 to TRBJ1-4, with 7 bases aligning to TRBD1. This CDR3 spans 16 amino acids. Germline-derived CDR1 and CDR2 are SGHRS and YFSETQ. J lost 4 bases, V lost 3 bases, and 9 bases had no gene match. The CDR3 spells CASSYLGTASNEKLFF. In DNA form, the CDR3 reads TGCGCCAGCAGCTATCTCGGGACAGCCAGTAATGAAAAACTGTTTTTT.

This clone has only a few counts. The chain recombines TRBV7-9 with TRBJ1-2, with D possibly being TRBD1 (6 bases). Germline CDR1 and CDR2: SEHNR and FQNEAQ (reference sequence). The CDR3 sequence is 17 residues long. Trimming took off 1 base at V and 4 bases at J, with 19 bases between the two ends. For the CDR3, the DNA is TGTGCCAGCAGCTTAGTACAGGGTCGGTTAGAAACCTATGGCTACACCTTC. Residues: CASSLVQGRLETYGYTF. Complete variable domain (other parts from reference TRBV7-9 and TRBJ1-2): DTGVSQNPRHKITKRGQNVTFRCDPISEHNRLYWYRQTLGQGPEFLTYFQNEAQLEKSRLLSDRFSAERPKGSFSTLEIQRTEQGDSAMYLCASSLVQGRLETYGYTFGSGTRLTVV.

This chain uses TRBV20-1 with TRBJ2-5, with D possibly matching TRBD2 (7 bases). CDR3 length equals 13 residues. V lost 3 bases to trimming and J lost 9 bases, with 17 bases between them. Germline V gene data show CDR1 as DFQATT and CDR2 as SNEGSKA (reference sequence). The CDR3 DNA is TGCAGTGCTAGTAGGGGGGGAAATGGGGCCCAGTACTTC. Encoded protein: CSASRGGNGAQYF.

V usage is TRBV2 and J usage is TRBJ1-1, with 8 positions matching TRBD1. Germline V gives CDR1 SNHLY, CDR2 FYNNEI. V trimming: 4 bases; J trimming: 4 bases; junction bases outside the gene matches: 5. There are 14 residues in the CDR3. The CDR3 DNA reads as TGTGCCAGCAGTGGGGCAGGGGGCATCACTGAAGCTTTCTTT. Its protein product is CASSGAGGITEAFF. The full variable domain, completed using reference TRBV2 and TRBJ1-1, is EPEVTQTPSHQVTQMGQEVILRCVPISNHLYFYWYRQILGQKVEFLVSFYNNEISEKSEIFDDQFSVERPDGSNFTLKIRSTKLEDSAMYFCASSGAGGITEAFFGQGTRLTVV.

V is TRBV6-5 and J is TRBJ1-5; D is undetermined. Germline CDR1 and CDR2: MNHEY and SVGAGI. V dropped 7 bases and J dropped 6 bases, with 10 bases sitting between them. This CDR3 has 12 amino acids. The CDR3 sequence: CASTEGFQPQHF. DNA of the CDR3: TGTGCCAGCACAGAAGGGTTTCAGCCCCAGCATTTT.

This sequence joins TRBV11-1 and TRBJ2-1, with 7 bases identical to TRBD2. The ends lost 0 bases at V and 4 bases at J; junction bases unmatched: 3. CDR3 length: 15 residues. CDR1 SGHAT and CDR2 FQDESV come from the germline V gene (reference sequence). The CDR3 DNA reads TGTGCCAGCAGCTTAGCGAGCGGGGCGTACAATGAGCAGTTCTTC. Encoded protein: CASSLASGAYNEQFF.

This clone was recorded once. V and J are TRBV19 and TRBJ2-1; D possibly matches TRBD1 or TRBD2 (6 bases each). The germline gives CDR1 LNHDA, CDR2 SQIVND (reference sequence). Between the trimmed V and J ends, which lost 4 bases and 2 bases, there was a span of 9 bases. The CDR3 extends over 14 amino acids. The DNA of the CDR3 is TGTGCCAGTAGTAGGGGGGACACCTACAATGAGCAGTTCTTC. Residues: CASSRGDTYNEQFF.

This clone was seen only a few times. CDR3 DNA: TGTGCCAGCAGTGGACAGATGAACACTGAAGCTTTCTTT. As protein: CASSGQMNTEAFF. The chain uses TRBV27 and TRBJ1-1, with D perhaps matching TRBD1 (6 bases). V was cut by 5 bases and J by 0 bases, with 7 bases left in between. The CDR3 runs 13 residues. The V gene's germline CDR1 is MNHEY and CDR2 SMNVEV (reference sequence).

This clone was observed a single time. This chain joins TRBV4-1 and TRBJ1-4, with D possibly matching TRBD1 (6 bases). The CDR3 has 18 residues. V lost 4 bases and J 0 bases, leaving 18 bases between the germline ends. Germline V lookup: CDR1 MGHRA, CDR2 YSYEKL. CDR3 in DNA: TGCGCCAGCAGCCGGGTCGCGACAGGTATTGCAACTAATGAAAAACTGTTTTTT. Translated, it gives CASSRVATGIATNEKLFF.